The TCR beta chain under discussion was sequenced for a study of cytomegalovirus exposure and HLA in healthy donors. Study information: An earlier analysis identified 120 million or so unique TCR beta sequences in 150 million to 200 million T cells.

Notes on the study in general: TCR association rates varied by HLA locus in a later analysis, with DRB1 highest and HLA-C lowest.

The length of the CDR3 is 15 residues. Germline values: CDR1 SGHDT, CDR2 YYEEEE. V lost 0 bases and J lost 4, with 10 bases in between. Comment on this clone: Its matching antigen is unknown.

PCR involved 60 Vbeta and 13 Jbeta primers. The repertoire was sequenced with immunoSEQ multiplex PCR; TCRdb's copy has only in-frame clones and lacks some. This sample has over 150,000 clones, with about three quarters found just once. V gene TRBV5-6 combines with J gene TRBJ2-2; D is possibly TRBD2 (5 bases). Source material: PBMCs. This TCR was sampled from a woman aged 55-75 years in good health and CMV-seropositive. In nucleotides, the CDR3 is TGTGCCAGCAGCTTGGTGGCAGGAGGCACCGGGGAGCTGTTTTTT. Amino acids: CASSLVAGGTGELFF.